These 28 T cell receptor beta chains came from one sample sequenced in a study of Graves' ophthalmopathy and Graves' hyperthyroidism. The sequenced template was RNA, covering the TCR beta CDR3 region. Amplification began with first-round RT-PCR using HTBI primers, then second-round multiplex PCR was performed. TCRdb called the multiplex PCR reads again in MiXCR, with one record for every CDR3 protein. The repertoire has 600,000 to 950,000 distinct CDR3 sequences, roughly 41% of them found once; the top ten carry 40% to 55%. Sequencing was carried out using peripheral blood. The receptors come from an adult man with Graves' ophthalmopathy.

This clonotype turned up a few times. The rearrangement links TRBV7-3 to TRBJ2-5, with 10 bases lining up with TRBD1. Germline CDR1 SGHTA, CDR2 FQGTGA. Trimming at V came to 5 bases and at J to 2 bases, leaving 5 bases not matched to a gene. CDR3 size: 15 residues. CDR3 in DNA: TGTGCCAGCAGCCCAGGGGGACAGGGGCAAGAGACCCAGTACTTC. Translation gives CASSPGGQGQETQYF. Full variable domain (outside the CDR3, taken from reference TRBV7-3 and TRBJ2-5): GAGVSQTPSNKVTEKGKYVELRCDPISGHTALYWYRQSLGQGPEFLIYFQGTGAADDSGLPNDRFFAVRPEGSVSTLKIQRTERGDSAVYLCASSPGGQGQETQYFGPGTRLLVL.

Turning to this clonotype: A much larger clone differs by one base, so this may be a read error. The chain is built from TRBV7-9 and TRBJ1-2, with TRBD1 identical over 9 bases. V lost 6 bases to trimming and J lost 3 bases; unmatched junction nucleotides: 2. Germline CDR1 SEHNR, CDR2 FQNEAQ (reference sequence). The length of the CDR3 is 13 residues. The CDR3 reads CASRGDRDYGYTF. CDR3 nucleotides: TGTGCCAGCAGGGGGGACAGGGACTATGGCTACACCTTC.

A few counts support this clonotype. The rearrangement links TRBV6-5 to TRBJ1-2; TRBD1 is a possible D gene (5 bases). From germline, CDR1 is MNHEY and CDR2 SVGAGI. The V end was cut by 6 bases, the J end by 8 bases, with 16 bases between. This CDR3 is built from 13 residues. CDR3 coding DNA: TGTGCCAGCAGGCGCCCCGGGACTACGGGCTACACCTTC. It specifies CASRRPGTTGYTF.

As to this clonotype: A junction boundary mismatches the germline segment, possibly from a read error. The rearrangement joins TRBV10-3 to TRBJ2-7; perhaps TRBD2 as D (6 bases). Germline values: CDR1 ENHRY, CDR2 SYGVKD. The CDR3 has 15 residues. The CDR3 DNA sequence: TGTGCCAGCAGTTACGGGACTCTCCTCGGGTACGAGCAGTACTTC. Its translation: CASSYGTLLGYEQYF.

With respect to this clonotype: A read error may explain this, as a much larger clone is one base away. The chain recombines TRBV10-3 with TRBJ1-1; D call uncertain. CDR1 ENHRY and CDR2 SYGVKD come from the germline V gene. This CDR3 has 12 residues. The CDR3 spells CASSAGPFEAFF. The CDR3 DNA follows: TGTGCCAGCAGTGCAGGCCCCTTTGAAGCTTTCTTT.

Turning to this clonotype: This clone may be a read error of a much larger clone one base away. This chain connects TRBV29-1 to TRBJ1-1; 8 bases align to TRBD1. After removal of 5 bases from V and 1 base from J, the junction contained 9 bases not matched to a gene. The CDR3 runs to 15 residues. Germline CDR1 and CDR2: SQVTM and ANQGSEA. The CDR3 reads CSVSDRGSANTEAFF. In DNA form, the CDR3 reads TGCAGCGTTAGTGACAGGGGCAGCGCGAACACTGAAGCTTTCTTT.

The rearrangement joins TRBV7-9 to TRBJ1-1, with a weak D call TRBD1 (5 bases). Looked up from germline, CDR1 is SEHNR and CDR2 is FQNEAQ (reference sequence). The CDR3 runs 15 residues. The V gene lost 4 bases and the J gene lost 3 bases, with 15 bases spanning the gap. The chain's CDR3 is CASSSWDAGDTEAFF. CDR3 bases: TGTGCCAGCAGCTCGTGGGACGCTGGGGACACTGAAGCTTTCTTT.

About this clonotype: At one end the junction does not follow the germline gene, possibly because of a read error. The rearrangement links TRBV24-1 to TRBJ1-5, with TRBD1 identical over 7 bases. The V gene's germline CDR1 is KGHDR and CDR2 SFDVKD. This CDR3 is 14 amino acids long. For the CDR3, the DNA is TGTGCCAGCAGTCCAAGGGAGGGGGCCCAGCCCCAGCATTTT. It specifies CASSPREGAQPQHF.

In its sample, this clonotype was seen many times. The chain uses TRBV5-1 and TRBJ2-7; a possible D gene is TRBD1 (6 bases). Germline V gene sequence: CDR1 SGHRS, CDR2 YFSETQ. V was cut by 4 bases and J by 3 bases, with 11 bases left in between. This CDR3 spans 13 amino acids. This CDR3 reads CASSIKTGYEQYF. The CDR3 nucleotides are TGCGCCAGCAGCATAAAGACAGGCTACGAGCAGTACTTC.

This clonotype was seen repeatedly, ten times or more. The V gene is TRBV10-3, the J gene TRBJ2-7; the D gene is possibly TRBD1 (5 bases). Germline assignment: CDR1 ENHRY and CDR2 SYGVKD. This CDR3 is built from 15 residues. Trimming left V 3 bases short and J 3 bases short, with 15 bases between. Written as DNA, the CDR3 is TGTGCCATCAGTGATGGGGCCAAATGGAACTACGAGCAGTACTTC. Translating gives CAISDGAKWNYEQYF.

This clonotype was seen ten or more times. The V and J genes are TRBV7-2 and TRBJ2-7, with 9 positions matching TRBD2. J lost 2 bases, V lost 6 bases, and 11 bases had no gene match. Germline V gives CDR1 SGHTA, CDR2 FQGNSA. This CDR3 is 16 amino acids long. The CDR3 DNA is TGTGCCAGCAGTAATTTAGCGGGAGACCCAACCTACGAGCAGTACTTC. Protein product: CASSNLAGDPTYEQYF.

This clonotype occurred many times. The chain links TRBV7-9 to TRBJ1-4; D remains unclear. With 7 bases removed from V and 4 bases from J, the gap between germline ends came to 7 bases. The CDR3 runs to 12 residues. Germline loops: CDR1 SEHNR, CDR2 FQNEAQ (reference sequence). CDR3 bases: TGTGCCAGCACCCTTAGTAATGAAAAACTGTTTTTT. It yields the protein CASTLSNEKLFF. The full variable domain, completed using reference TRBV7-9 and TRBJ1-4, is DTGVSQNPRHKITKRGQNVTFRCDPISEHNRLYWYRQTLGQGPEFLTYFQNEAQLEKSRLLSDRFSAERPKGSFSTLEIQRTEQGDSAMYLCASTLSNEKLFFGSGTQLSVL.

The DNA for the CDR3 is TGTGCCAGCAGCCCAGAGACCCAAGAGACCCAGTACTTC. Amino acid sequence: CASSPETQETQYF. The chain employs TRBV7-2 and TRBJ2-5; D is unresolved. The germline V gene encodes CDR1 SGHTA and CDR2 FQGNSA. Trimming took off 5 bases at V and 1 base at J, with 8 bases between the two ends. CDR3 length equals 13 residues.

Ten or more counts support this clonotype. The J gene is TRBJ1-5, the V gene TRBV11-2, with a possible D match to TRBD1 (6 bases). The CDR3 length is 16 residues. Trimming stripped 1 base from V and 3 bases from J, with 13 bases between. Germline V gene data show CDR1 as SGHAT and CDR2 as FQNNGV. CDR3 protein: CASSLGAAGVNQPQHF. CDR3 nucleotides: TGTGCCAGCAGCTTAGGCGCCGCAGGGGTCAATCAGCCCCAGCATTTT.

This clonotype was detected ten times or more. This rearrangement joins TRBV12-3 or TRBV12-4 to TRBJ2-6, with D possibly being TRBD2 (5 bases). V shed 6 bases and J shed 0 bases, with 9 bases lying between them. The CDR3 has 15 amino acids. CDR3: CASRYGISGANVLTF. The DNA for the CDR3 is TGTGCCAGCAGATACGGGATCTCTGGGGCCAACGTCCTGACTTTC.

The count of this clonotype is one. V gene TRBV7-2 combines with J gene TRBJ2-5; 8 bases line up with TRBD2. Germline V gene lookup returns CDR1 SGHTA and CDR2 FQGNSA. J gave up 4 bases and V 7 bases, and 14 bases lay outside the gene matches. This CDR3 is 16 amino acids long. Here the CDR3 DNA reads TGTGCCAGCACCACCCCCCCGGGAGGGCTCGCAGAGACCCAGTACTTC. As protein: CASTTPPGGLAETQYF.

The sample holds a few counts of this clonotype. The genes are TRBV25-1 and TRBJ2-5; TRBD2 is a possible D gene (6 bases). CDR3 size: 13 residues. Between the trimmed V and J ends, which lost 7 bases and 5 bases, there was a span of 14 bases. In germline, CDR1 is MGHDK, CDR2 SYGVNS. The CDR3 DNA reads TGTGCCAGCACAGGCGGGGCCCGGGAGACCCAGTACTTC. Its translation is CASTGGARETQYF. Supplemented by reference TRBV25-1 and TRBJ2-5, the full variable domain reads EADIYQTPRYLVIGTGKKITLECSQTMGHDKMYWYQQDPGMELHLIHYSYGVNSTEKGDLSSESTVSRIRTEHFPLTLESARPSHTSQYLCASTGGARETQYFGPGTRLLVL.

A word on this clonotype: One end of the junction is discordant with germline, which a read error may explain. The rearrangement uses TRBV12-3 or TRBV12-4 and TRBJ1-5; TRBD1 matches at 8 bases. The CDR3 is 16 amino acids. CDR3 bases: TGTGCCATCAGTTTAGCCCTTGGACAGGGTACTCAGCCCCAGCATTTT. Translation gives CAISLALGQGTQPQHF.

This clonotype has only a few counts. The CDR3 here is CASSTWTGPREQYF. CDR3 bases: TGTGCCAGCAGCACCTGGACAGGGCCGCGCGAGCAGTACTTC. This rearrangement joins TRBV11-2 to TRBJ2-7; TRBD1 aligns across 8 bases. With 5 bases clipped from V and 6 bases from J, the junction kept 9 bases outside the gene matches. The CDR3 extends over 14 amino acids. Germline lookup yields CDR1 SGHAT and CDR2 FQNNGV.

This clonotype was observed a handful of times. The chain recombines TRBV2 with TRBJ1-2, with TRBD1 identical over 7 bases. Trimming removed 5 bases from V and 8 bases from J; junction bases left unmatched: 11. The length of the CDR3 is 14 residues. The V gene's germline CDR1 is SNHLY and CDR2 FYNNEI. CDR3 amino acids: CASSYSYRGIGYTF. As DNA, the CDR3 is TGTGCCAGCAGTTACTCGTACAGGGGAATAGGCTACACCTTC.

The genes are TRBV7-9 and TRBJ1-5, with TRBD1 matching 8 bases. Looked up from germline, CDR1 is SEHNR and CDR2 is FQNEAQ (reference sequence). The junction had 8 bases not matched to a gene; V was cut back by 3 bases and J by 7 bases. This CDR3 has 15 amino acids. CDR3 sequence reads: CASSLLPGGEQPQHF. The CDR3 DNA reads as TGTGCCAGCAGCTTGCTTCCAGGGGGCGAGCAGCCCCAGCATTTT.

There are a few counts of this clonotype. The CDR3 DNA is TGTGCCAGTACCCCCGATGCGCACAAGATGGAGACCCAGTACTTC. This codes for CASTPDAHKMETQYF. The J gene is TRBJ2-5, the V gene TRBV19; no clear D. V was cut by 7 bases and J by 5 bases, with 20 bases left in between. The germline gives CDR1 LNHDA, CDR2 SQIVND (reference sequence). The CDR3 extends over 15 amino acids. Full variable domain (rest looked up from reference TRBV19 and TRBJ2-5): DGGITQSPKYLFRKEGQNVTLSCEQNLNHDAMYWYRQDPGQGLRLIYYSQIVNDFQKGDIAEGYSVSREKKESFPLTVTSAQKNPTAFYLCASTPDAHKMETQYFGPGTRLLVL.

For the CDR3, the DNA is TGTGCCAGCACCTACCGAACACTGCGGATCCACTACGAGCAGTACTTC. It specifies CASTYRTLRIHYEQYF. V is TRBV6-2 or TRBV6-3 and J is TRBJ2-7; no firm D call. Germline loops: CDR1 MNHEY, CDR2 SVGEGT. Trimming shortened V by 7 bases and J by 3 bases, and 22 bases separated the two germline ends. This CDR3 is 16 amino acids long.

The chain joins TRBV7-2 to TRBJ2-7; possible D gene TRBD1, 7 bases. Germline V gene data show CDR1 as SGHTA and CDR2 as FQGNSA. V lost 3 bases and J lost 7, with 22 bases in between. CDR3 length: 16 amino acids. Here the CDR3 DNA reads TGTGCCAGCAGCTTCCCTACGGGACTGTCGACAGGGGAGCAGTACGTC. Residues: CASSFPTGLSTGEQYV.

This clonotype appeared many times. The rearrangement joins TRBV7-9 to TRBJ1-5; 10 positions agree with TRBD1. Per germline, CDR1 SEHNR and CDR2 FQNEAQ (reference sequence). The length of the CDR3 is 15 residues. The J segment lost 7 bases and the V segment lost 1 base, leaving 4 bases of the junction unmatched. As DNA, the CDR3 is TGTGCCAGCAGCTTAGGACAGGGGGCTTGGCAGCCCCAGCATTTT. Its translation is CASSLGQGAWQPQHF. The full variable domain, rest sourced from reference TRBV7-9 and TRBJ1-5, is DTGVSQNPRHKITKRGQNVTFRCDPISEHNRLYWYRQTLGQGPEFLTYFQNEAQLEKSRLLSDRFSAERPKGSFSTLEIQRTEQGDSAMYLCASSLGQGAWQPQHFGDGTRLSIL.

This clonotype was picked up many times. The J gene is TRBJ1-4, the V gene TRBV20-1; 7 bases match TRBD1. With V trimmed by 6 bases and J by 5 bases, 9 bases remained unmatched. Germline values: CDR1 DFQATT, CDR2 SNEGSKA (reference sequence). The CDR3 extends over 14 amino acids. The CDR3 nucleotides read TGCAGTGCACCTACCGGGACAGTAAATGAAAAACTGTTTTTT. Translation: CSAPTGTVNEKLFF.

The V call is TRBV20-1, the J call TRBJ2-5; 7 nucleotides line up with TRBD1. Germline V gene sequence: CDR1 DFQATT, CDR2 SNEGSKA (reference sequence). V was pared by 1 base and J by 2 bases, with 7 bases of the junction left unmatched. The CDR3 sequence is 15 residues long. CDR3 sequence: CSARVQGQIQETQYF. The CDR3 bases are TGCAGTGCTAGAGTACAGGGACAGATACAAGAGACCCAGTACTTC.

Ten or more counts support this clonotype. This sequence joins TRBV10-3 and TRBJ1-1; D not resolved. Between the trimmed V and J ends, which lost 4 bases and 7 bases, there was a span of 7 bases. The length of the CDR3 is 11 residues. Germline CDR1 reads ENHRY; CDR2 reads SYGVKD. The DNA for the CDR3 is TGTGCCATCAGTGGCCGGAATGAAGCTTTCTTT. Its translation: CAISGRNEAFF.